The 6 T cell receptor beta chains presented below share a single source sample, sequenced in a study of response to subunit inactivated influenza vaccine. TCRdb recomputed calls from the RT-PCR reads with MiXCR, one row per CDR3 protein. Of a few hundred thousand distinct CDR3 sequences listed, about a fifth are singletons. The sample in question was PBMCs from blood, obtained 21 months after vaccination. The source of these receptors is a man between 50 and 70 years old who received an inactivated influenza vaccine.

This clonotype came up once. The V and J genes are TRBV3-1 and TRBJ2-1; D remains unclear. The V end was cut by 8 bases, the J end by 3 bases, with 11 bases between. Germline CDR1 reads LGHDT; CDR2 reads YNNKEL (reference sequence). This CDR3 region has 13 residues. The CDR3 nucleotides read TGTGCCAGCGGCGGAGCGATCTACAATGAGCAGTTCTTC. Its translation: CASGGAIYNEQFF.

The chain links TRBV4-3 to TRBJ1-6; the D is unclear. Looked up from germline, CDR1 is LGHNA and CDR2 is YSLEER. V was trimmed by 0 bases and J by 8 bases, leaving 14 bases between them. This CDR3 has 16 amino acids. CDR3 nucleotides: TGCGCCAGCAGCCAAGATTTTGCGCGGCTGCATTCACCCCTCCACTTT. The encoded protein is CASSQDFARLHSPLHF.

J is TRBJ2-5 and V is TRBV18, with 14 bases lining up with TRBD2. Trimming removed 2 bases from V and 4 bases from J; junction bases left unmatched: 0. Germline CDR1 is KGHSH and CDR2 is LQKENI. The length of the CDR3 is 15 residues. CDR3 bases: TGTGCCAGCTCACCAGGGACTAGCGGGAGAGAGACCCAGTACTTC. Amino acid sequence: CASSPGTSGRETQYF.

The chain uses TRBV10-3 and TRBJ1-6; weak D call: TRBD1 (6 bases). The CDR3 is 13 amino acids. V was pared by 7 bases and J by 7 bases, with 11 bases between. The germline V gene encodes CDR1 ENHRY and CDR2 SYGVKD. The CDR3 is CAITRDINSPLHF. The CDR3 bases are TGTGCCATCACCCGGGACATCAATTCACCCCTCCACTTT.

The gene calls are TRBV10-3 and TRBJ2-3; D may be TRBD2 (6 bases). CDR1 and CDR2 (germline): ENHRY, SYGVKD. Trimming removed 11 bases at V and 1 base at J, with 10 bases between. The length of the CDR3 is 12 residues. The CDR3: CALGGGTDTQYF. DNA of the CDR3: TGTGCCCTGGGGGGAGGCACAGATACGCAGTATTTT.

Notes on this clonotype: Just one base apart from a much larger clone, this may be a read error. The chain has TRBV27 and TRBJ1-6; no reliable D call. Germline CDR1 is MNHEY and CDR2 is SMNVEV (reference sequence). CDR3 length: 14 residues. The CDR3 DNA sequence: TGTGCCAGCAGTTTAAGGACCTGGGGTTCACACCTCCACTTT. This codes for CASSLRTWGSHLHF.